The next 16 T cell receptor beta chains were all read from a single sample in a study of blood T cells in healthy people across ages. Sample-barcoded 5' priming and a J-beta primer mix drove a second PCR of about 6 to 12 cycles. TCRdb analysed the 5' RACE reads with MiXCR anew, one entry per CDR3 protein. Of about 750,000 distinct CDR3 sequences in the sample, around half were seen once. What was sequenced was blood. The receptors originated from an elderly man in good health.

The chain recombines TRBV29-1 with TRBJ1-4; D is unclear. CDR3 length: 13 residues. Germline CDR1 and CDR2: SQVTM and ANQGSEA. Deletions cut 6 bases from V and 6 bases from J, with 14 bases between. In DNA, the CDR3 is TGCAGCGTCGAAAGAATGGTCGATGAAAAACTGTTTTTT. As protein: CSVERMVDEKLFF.

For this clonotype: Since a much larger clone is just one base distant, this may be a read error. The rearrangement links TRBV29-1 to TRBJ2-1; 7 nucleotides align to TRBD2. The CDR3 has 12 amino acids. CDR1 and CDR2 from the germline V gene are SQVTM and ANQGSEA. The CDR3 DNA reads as TGCAGCGTAAGCGGGGACTACAGTGAGCAGTTCTTC. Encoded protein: CSVSGDYSEQFF.

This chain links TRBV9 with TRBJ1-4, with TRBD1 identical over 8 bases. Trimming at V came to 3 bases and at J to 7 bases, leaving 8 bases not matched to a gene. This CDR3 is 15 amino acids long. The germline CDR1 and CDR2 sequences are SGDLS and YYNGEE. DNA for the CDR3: TGTGCCAGCAGCGCCTCCGGGACAGGCGGTGAAAAACTGTTTTTT. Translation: CASSASGTGGEKLFF.

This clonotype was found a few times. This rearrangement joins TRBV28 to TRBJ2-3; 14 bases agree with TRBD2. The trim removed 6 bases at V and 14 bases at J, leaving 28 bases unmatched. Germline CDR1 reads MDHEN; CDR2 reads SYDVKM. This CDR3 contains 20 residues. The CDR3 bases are TGTGCCAGCAGACCCGTCGGACTAGCGGGAGGAGTAGCTAGCACAGGATACGCGTATTTT. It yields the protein CASRPVGLAGGVASTGYAYF.

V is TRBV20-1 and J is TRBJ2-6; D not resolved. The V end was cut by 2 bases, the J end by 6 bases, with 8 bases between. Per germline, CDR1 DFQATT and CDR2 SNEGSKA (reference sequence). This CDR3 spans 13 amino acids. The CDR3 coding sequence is TGCAGTGCTAGATCCACATCGGCCAACGTCCTGACTTTC. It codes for CSARSTSANVLTF.

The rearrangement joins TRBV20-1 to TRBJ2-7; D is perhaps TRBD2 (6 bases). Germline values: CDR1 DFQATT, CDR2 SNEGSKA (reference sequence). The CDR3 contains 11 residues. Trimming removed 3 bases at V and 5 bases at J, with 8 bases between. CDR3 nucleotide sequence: TGCAGTGCTAGTAGCGGACACGAGCAGTACTTC. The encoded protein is CSASSGHEQYF.

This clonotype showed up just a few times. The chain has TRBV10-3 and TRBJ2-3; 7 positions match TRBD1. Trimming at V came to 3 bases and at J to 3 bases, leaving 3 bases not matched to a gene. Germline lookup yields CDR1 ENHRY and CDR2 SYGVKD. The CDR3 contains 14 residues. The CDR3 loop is CAISEYRGTDTQYF. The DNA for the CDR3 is TGTGCCATCAGTGAATACAGGGGAACAGATACGCAGTATTTT.

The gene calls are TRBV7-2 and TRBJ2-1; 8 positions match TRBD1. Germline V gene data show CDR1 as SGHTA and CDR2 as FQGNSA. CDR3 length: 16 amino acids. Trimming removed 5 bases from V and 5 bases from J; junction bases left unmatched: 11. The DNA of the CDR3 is TGTGCCAGCAGCCCGTCCGGGACAGGTACAGACAATGAGCAGTTCTTC. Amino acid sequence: CASSPSGTGTDNEQFF.

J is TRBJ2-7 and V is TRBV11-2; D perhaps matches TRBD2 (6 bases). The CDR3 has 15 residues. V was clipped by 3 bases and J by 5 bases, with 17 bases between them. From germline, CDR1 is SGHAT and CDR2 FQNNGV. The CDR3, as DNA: TGTGCCAGCAGCTTGGTATGGAGGGCTGTCGACGAGCAGTACTTC. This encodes CASSLVWRAVDEQYF.

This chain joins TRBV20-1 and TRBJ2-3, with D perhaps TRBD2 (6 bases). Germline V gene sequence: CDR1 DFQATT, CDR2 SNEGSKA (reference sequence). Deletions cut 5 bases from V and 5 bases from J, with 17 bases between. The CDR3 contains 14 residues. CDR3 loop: CSASVSGGIDTQYF. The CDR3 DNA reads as TGCAGTGCTTCCGTTAGCGGAGGGATAGATACGCAGTATTTT.

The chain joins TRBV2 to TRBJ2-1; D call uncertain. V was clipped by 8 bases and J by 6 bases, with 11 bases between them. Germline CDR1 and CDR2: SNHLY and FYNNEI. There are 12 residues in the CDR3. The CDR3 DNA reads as TGTGCCAGCGGGATCAAATTCAATGAGCAGTTCTTC. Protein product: CASGIKFNEQFF.

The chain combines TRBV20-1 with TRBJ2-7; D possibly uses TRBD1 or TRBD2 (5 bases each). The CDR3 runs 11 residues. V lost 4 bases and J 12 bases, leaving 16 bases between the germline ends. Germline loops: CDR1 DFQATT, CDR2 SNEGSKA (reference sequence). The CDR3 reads CSATRGPHLYF. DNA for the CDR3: TGCAGTGCTACCCGGGGCCCACACCTGTACTTC.

CDR3 sequence: CASSHVGQGVYSGANVLTF. CDR3 bases: TGTGCCAGCAGCCACGTTGGACAGGGGGTGTACTCTGGGGCCAACGTCCTGACTTTC. The chain is built from TRBV11-2 and TRBJ2-6, with 10 bases identical to TRBD1. V gave up 5 bases and J gave up 0 bases; unmatched junction bases: 10. This CDR3 region has 19 residues. Germline V gives CDR1 SGHAT, CDR2 FQNNGV.

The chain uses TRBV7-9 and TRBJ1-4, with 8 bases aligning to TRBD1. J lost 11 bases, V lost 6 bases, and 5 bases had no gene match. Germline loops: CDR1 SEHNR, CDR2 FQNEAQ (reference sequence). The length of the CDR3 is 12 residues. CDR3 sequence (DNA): TGTGCCAGCAGGGGAAGACAGGGGAAACTGTTTTTT. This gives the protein CASRGRQGKLFF.

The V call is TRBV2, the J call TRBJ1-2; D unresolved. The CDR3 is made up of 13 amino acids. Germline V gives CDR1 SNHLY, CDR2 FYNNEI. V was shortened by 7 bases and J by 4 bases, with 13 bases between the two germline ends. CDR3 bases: TGTGCCAGCAACCGGGCTGCGAGCTATGGCTACACCTTC. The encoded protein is CASNRAASYGYTF.

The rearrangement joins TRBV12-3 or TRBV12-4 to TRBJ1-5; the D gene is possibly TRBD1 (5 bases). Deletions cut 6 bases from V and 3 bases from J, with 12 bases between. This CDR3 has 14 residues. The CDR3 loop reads CASRSTGINQPQHF. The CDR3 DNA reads TGTGCCAGCAGGTCTACAGGAATCAATCAGCCCCAGCATTTT.